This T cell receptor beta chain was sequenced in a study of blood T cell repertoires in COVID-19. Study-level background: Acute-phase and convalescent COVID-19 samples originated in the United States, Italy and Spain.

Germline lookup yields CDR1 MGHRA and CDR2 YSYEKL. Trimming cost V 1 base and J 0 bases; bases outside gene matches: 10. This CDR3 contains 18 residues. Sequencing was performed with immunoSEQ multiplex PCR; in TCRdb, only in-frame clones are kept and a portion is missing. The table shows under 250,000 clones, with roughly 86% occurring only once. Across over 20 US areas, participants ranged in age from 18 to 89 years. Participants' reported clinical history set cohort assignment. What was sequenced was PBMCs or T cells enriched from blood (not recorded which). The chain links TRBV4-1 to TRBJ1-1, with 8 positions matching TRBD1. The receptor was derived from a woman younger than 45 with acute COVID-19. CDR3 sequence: CASSQVTGEGMVNTEAFF. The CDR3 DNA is TGCGCCAGCAGCCAAGTGACAGGGGAAGGCATGGTGAACACTGAAGCTTTCTTT.